Listed below are T cell receptor beta chains from one sample, sequenced in a study of blood T cells in healthy people across ages. One entry per CDR3 protein results from TCRdb running MiXCR on the 5' RACE reads. The sample records about 1.6 million distinct CDR3 sequences, around 36% being singletons. The sequenced sample was blood. These receptors were obtained from a woman between 25 and 40 years old in good health. CDR3s leave out the opening cysteine and the closing phenylalanine or tryptophan.

J | V | CDR3
TRBJ2-7 | TRBV7-9 | ASSSPGTSVYEQY
TRBJ1-2 | TRBV7-9 | ASSLPGAGGYT
TRBJ2-5 | TRBV14 | ASRPWPGQY
TRBJ2-1 | TRBV28 | ASSLLAYNEQF
TRBJ1-5 | TRBV29-1 | SVGQGRDQPQH
TRBJ2-7 | TRBV7-9 | TTSGTGDYEQY
TRBJ2-1 | TRBV12-3/TRBV12-4 | ASSWRTSDNEQF
TRBJ2-3 | TRBV18 | ASYTTVTDTQY
TRBJ1-2 | TRBV12-3/TRBV12-4 | ASSHHTGSYT
TRBJ2-5 | TRBV6-2/TRBV6-3 | ASSYYRGARETQY
TRBJ2-3 | TRBV27 | ASSPWDRYTDTQY
TRBJ2-3 | TRBV19 | ASSPRGGSLTTDTQY
TRBJ2-5 | TRBV7-2 | ASSLSGWGSETQY
TRBJ2-4 | TRBV10-2 | ASSAPGLGQDIQY
TRBJ2-5 | TRBV20-1 | SASHGTYQETQY
TRBJ2-1 | TRBV27 | ASSWREGDEQF
TRBJ1-1 | TRBV6-5 | ASSYSKGINTEAF
TRBJ2-7 | TRBV28 | ASRGTRGIYEQY
TRBJ2-5 | TRBV11-1 | ASSSSGGTRGETQY
TRBJ2-5 | TRBV7-2 | ASRLGAGVETQY
TRBJ1-5 | TRBV6-1 | ASSEDTGVRQPQH
TRBJ1-2 | TRBV12-3/TRBV12-4 | ANSLDREYGYT
TRBJ2-7 | TRBV28 | ASSLWASGRKWY
TRBJ2-7 | TRBV5-1 | ASSVSGPNEQY
TRBJ2-7 | TRBV20-1 | SARRGGSVPLEQY
TRBJ1-2 | TRBV5-1 | TSSLSQSYGYT
TRBJ1-2 | TRBV7-9 | ASSHQSGGDGYT
TRBJ2-3 | TRBV27 | ASSPRTSGTSTDTQY
TRBJ2-1 | TRBV12-5 | ASGLVLGTSGSSEQF
TRBJ2-1 | TRBV7-8 | ASSLAMSGQELERTYNEQF
TRBJ1-1 | TRBV20-1 | NAREGGRGNTEAF
TRBJ1-6 | TRBV7-9 | ASSFGTGTSPLH